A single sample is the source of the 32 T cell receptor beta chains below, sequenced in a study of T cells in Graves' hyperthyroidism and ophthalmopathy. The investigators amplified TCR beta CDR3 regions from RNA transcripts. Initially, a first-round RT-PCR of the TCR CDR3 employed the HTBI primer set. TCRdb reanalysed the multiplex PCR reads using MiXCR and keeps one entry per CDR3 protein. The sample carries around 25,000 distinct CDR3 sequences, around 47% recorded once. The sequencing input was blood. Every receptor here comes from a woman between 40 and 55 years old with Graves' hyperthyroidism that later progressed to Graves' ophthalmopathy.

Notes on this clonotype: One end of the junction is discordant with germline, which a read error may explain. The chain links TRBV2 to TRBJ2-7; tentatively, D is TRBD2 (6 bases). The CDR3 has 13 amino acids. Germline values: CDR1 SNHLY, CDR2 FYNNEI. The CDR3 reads CVSTVPGTGERYF. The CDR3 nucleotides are TGTGTCAGTACCGTTCCAGGGACGGGGGAGCGGTACTTC.

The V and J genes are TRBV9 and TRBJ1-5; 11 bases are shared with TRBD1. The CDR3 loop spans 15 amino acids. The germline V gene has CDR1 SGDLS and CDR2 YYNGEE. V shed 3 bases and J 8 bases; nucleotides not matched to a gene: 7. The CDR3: CASSAGQGAGEPQHF. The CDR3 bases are TGTGCCAGCAGCGCTGGACAGGGGGCCGGGGAGCCCCAGCATTTT.

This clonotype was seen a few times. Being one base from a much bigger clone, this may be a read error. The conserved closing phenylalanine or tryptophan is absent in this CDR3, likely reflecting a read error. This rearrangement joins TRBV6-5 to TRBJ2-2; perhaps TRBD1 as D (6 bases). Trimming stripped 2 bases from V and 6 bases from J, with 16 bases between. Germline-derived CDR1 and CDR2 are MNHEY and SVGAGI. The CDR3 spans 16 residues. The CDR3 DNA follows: TGTGCCAGCAGTTACGGGATCGGGAAGGGGGCCGGGGAGCTGTTTTCT. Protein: CASSYGIGKGAGELFS.

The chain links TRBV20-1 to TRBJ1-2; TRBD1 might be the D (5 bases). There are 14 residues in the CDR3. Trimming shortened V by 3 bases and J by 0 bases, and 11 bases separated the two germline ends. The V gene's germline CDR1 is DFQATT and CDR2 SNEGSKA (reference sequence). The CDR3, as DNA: TGCAGTGCTAGTTCACCGACAGCTAACTATGGCTACACCTTC. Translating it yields CSASSPTANYGYTF.

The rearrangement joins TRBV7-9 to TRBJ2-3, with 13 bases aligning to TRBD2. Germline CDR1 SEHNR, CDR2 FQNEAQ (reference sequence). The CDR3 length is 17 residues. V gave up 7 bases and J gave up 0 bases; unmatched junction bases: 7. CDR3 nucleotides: TGTGCCAGCACCCCGGGACTAGCGGGGTCCAGCACAGATACGCAGTATTTT. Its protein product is CASTPGLAGSSTDTQYF.

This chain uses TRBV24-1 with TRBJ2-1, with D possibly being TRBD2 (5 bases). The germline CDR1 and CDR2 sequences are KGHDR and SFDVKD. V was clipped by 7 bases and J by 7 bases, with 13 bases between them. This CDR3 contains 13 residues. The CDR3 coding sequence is TGTGCCACCAGGGGGTGGACTCCGAATGAGCAGTTCTTC. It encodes CATRGWTPNEQFF.

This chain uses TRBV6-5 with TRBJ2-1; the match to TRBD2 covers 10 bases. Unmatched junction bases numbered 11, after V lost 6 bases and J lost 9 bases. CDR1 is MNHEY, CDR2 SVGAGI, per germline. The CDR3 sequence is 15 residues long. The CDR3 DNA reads TGTGCCAGCAGCTCCCAGACTAGCGGGTGGTTTGAGCAGTTCTTC. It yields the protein CASSSQTSGWFEQFF.

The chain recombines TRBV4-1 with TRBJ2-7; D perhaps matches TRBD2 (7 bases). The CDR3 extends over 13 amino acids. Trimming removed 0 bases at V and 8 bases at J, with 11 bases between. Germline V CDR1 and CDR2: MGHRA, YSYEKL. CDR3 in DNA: TGCGCCAGCAGCCAAGAAAGGGGGGGACAGCAGTACTTC. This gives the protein CASSQERGGQQYF.

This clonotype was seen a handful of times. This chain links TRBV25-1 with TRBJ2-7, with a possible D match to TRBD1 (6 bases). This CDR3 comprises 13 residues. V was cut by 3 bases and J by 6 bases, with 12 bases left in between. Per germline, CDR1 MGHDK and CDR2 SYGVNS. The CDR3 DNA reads TGTGCCAGCAGTGACGTCAGGGGCACCGAGCAGTACTTC. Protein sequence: CASSDVRGTEQYF.

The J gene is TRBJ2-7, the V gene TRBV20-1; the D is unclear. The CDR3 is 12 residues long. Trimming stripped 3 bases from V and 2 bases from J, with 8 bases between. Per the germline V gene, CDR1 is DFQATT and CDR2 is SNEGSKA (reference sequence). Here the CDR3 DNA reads TGCAGTGCTAGCCGGGCAGCCTACGAGCAGTACTTC. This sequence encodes CSASRAAYEQYF.

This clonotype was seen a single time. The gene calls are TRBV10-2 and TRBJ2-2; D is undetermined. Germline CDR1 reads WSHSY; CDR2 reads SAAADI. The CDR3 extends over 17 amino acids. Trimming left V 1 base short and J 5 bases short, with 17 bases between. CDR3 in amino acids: CASSEWVGQSGTGELFF. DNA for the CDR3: TGCGCCAGCAGTGAGTGGGTCGGGCAAAGTGGGACCGGGGAGCTGTTTTTT.

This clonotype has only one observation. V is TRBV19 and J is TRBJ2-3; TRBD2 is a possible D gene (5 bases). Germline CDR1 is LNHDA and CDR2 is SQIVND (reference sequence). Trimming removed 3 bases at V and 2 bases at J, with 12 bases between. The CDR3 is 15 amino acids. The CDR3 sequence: CASSMGGLNTDTQYF. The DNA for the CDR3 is TGTGCCAGTAGTATGGGCGGGCTAAACACAGATACGCAGTATTTT.

CDR3 protein: CSVDPGRADNEQFF. CDR3 bases: TGCAGCGTTGACCCCGGGAGGGCTGACAATGAGCAGTTCTTC. The genes are TRBV29-1 and TRBJ2-1; 8 bases map to TRBD2. The CDR3 loop spans 14 amino acids. Germline V CDR1 and CDR2: SQVTM, ANQGSEA. J was trimmed by 5 bases and V by 3 bases; bases with no gene match: 6.

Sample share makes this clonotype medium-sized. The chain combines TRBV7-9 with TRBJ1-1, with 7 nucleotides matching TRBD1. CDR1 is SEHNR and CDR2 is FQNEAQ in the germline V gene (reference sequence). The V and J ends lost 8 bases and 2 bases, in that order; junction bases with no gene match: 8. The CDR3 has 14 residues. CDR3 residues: CASHMGTANTEAFF. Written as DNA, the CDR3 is TGTGCCAGCCACATGGGGACAGCAAACACTGAAGCTTTCTTT.

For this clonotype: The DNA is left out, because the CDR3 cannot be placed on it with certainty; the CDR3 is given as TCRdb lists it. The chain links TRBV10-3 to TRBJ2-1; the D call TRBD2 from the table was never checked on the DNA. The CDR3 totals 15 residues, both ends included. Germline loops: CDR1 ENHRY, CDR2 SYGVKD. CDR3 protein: CAISVAGGSCNERFF.

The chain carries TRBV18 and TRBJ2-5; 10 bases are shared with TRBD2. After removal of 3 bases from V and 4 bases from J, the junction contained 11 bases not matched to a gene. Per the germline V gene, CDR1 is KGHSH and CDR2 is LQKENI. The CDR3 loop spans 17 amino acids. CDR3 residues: CASSPLSAGGHRETQYF. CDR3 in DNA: TGTGCCAGCTCACCCCTTTCAGCGGGAGGGCACCGAGAGACCCAGTACTTC.

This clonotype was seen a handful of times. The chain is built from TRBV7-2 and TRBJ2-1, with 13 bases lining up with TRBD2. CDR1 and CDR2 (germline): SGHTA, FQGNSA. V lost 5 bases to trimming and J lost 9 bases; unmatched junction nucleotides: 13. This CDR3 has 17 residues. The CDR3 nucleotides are TGTGCCAGCAGCATTACTAGCGGGAGGGCCTATTTGGGTGAGCAGTTCTTC. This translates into CASSITSGRAYLGEQFF.

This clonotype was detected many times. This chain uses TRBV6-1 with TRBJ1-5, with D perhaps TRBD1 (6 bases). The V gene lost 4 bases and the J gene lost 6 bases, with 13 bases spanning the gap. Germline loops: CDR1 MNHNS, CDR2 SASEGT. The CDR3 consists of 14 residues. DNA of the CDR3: TGTGCCAGCAGTGTGGAGGGGGGCTCTCAGCCCCAGCATTTT. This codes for CASSVEGGSQPQHF.

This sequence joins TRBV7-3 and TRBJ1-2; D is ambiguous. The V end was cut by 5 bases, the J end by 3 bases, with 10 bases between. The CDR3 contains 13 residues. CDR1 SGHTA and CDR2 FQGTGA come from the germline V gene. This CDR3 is CASSPDTYYGYTF. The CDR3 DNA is TGTGCCAGCAGCCCTGACACCTACTATGGCTACACCTTC.

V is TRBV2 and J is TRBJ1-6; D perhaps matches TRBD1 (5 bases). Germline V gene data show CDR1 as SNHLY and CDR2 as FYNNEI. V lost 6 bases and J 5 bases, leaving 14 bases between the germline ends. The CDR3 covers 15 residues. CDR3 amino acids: CASSYQGLDNSPLHF. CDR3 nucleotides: TGTGCCAGCAGCTACCAGGGATTAGATAATTCACCCCTCCACTTT. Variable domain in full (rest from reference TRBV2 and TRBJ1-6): EPEVTQTPSHQVTQMGQEVILRCVPISNHLYFYWYRQILGQKVEFLVSFYNNEISEKSEIFDDQFSVERPDGSNFTLKIRSTKLEDSAMYFCASSYQGLDNSPLHFGNGTRLTVT.

CDR3 sequence reads: CSARDLFAGGQLEQYF. The CDR3 DNA follows: TGCAGTGCTAGAGATCTCTTTGCGGGAGGACAGTTGGAGCAGTACTTC. J is TRBJ2-7 and V is TRBV20-1; 8 bases are shared with TRBD2. Trimming removed 0 bases from V and 7 bases from J; junction bases left unmatched: 14. The CDR3 is 16 residues long. Per the germline V gene, CDR1 is DFQATT and CDR2 is SNEGSKA (reference sequence).

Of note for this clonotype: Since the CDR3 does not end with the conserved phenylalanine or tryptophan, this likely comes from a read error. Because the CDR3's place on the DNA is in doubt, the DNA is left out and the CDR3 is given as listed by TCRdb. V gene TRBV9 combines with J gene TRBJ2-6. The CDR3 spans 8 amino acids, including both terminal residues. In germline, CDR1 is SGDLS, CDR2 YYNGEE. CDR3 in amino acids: CASSERTS.

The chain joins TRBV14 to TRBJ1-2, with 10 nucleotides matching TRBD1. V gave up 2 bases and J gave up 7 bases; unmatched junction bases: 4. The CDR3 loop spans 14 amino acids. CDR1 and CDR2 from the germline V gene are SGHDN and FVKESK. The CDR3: CASSQRTGGGGYTF. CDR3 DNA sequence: TGTGCCAGCAGCCAACGGACAGGGGGAGGTGGCTACACCTTC.

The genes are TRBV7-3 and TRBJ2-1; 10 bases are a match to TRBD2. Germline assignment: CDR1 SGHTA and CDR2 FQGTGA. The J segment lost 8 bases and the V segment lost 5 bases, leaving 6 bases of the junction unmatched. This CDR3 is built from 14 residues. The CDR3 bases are TGTGCCAGCAGCGCCCTAGCGGGAGCGGATGAGCAGTTCTTC. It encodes CASSALAGADEQFF.

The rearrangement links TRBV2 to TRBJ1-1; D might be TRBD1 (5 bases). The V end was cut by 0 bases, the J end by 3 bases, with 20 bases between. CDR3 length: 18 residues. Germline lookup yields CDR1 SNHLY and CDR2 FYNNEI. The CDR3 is CASSEALQARRRYTEAFF. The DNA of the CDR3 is TGTGCCAGCAGTGAAGCGCTACAGGCACGGAGGAGGTACACTGAAGCTTTCTTT.

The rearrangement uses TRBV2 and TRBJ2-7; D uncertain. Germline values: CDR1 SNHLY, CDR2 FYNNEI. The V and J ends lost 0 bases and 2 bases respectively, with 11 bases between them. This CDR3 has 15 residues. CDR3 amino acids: CASSEAPGRPYEQYF. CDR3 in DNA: TGTGCCAGCAGTGAAGCTCCCGGACGACCCTACGAGCAGTACTTC.

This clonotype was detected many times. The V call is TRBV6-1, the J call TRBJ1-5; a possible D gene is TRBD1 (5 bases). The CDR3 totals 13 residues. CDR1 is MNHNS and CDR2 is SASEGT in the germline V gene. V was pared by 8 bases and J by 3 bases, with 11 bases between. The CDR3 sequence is CASVPQVNQPQHF. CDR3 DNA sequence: TGTGCCAGCGTCCCACAGGTCAATCAGCCCCAGCATTTT.

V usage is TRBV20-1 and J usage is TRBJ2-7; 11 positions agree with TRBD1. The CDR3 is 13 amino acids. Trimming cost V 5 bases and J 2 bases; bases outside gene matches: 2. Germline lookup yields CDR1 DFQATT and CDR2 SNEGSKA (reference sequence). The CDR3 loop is CSAGTGGTYEQYF. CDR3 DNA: TGCAGTGCTGGGACAGGGGGTACCTACGAGCAGTACTTC.

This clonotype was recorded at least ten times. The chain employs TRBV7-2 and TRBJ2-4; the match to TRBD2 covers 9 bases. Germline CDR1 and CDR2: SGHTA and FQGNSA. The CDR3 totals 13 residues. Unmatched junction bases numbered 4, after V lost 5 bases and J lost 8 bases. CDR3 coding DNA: TGTGCCAGCAGCCCCAGGACTAGCGACATTCAGTACTTC. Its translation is CASSPRTSDIQYF.

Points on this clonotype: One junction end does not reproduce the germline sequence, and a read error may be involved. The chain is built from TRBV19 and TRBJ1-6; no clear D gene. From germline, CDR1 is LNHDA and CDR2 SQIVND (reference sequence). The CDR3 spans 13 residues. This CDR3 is CACSGEYNSPLHF. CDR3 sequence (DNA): TGTGCCTGTAGCGGAGAATATAATTCACCCCTCCACTTT.

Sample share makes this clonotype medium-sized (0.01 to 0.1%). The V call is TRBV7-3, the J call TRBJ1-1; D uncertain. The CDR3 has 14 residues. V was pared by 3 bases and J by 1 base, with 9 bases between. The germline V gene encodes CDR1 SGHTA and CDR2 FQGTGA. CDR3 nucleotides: TGTGCCAGCAGCTTGGGCGCGGGGAACACTGAAGCTTTCTTT. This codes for CASSLGAGNTEAFF.

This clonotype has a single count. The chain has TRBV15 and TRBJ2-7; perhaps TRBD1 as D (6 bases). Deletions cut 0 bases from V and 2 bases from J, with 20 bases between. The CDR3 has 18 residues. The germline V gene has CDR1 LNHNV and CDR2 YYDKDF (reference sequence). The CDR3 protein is CATSRDGGRRTEAYEQYF. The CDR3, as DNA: TGTGCCACCAGCAGAGATGGAGGTCGGCGGACAGAAGCCTACGAGCAGTACTTC.